This entry is about one TCR beta chain. The antigen is unknown. These data come from a study of cytomegalovirus exposure and HLA in healthy donors. Study-wide context: Inside one of the first data releases sat roughly 80 million unique TCRs taken from HLA-typed donors. Notes on the study in general: The study labeled under 200 TCR beta chains cytomegalovirus-associated.

V shed 3 bases and J shed 3 bases, with 15 bases lying between them. This CDR3 is 15 amino acids long. Per the germline V gene, CDR1 is SNHLY and CDR2 is FYNNEI. PCR amplification relied on 60 Vbeta primers (plus 13 Jbeta primers). The assay was immunoSEQ multiplex PCR, and TCRdb's table has in-frame clones only and misses some. Altogether some 190,000 clones are present, 60% to 80% being singletons, with the ten largest covering approximately 2%. The chain carries TRBV2 and TRBJ2-7; a weak D match, TRBD2 (6 bases). The source is a woman between 25 and 40 years old in good health and CMV-seropositive. The sample was PBMCs. The CDR3 sequence is CASSDTWGGLYEQYF. CDR3 nucleotides: TGTGCCAGCAGTGACACATGGGGAGGCCTCTACGAGCAGTACTTC.